Described below is a single T cell receptor beta chain sequence and its context. The clone's antigen remains unknown. No qualities accompany the bases; no much larger clone lies one base away. This specimen belongs to a study of OX40 agonist ivuxolimab in advanced cancers. Study-level background: Ivuxolimab was an agonistic, fully human IgG2 monoclonal antibody directed against OX40 (CD134), a costimulatory receptor. The dose-escalation cohort was around 84% male with a mean age of roughly 60 years, ranging from roughly 20 to 80. The purpose of peripheral TCRbeta sequencing was to test whether ivuxolimab changed TCR sequence diversity and led to clonal T-cell expansion. Intravenous ivuxolimab was administered to patients every 2 weeks at six dose levels: 0.01, 0.1, 0.3, 1.5, 3 and 10 mg/kg. Prior anti-PD-1, anti-PD-L1 or anti-CTLA-4 therapy was permitted, and about two fifths of dose-escalation patients had received checkpoint inhibitors. Partial responses occurred in three dose-escalation patients: two with cutaneous melanoma and one with hepatocellular carcinoma. Among the approximately 50 dose-escalation patients, about 19 had hepatocellular carcinoma, roughly 15 melanoma, 9 renal cell carcinoma and 9 head and neck cancer. The paper describes the monotherapy dose-escalation part (N of about 47 patients) of the phase I trial of ivuxolimab. On the study overall, not on this receptor specifically: Low levels of normalized T-cell clonal expansion were also seen in some nonresponding patients. At doses from 0.1 to 3.0 mg/kg, clonal expansion was seen in both CD4+ and CD8+ blood T cells between baseline and week 6. After ivuxolimab, more expanded clones were found on average in CD8+ T cells than in CD4+ T cells. In the 0.1-3.0 mg/kg groups, partial responders had among the lowest normalized peripheral clonal expansion, particularly in CD8+ T cells. The antigen specificity of the peripheral T cells that underwent clonal expansion was not determined.

To sequence the TCRbeta CDR3 region, genomic DNA was isolated from the sorted cells. The immunoSEQ Assay was used for sequencing of TCRbeta CDR3 regions. TCRdb retrieved this table from immuneACCESS and kept in-frame rearrangements only. Not all clones are present; in checked studies, unresolved V genes account for under half, and no reason is known for the remainder. In this sample the table shows about 61,000 clones, over 80% of which occur a single time. Roughly 3.4% of the sample is held by the ten biggest clonotypes. The trial excluded patients who had a history of autoimmune disease or who were on systemic immunosuppression. In every dose cohort, peripheral blood was drawn for TCR sequencing at baseline, cycle 4 day 1, and cycle 7 day 1. Samples were obtained from an open-label, multicenter, first-in-human phase I dose-escalation trial of ivuxolimab. The trial enrolled adults with locally advanced or metastatic head and neck squamous cell, hepatocellular, melanoma or renal cell carcinoma. Before TCR sequencing, CD4+ T cells and CD8+ T cells were sorted from peripheral blood as separate populations.

From a lookup of the germline V gene (reference sequence), CDR1 and CDR2 are GTSNPN and SVGIG. Reading from cysteine to phenylalanine, the CDR3 counts 12 amino acids. Here the CDR3 DNA is all that survives: 36 bases in frame from base 1. At the junction V is shortened by 5 bases and J by 4 bases; bases outside the gene matches: 4. This chain is built from TRBV30 and TRBJ1-1, with 7 central nucleotides matching TRBD1. The sequence came from an adult with an advanced solid tumor such as melanoma, head and neck, liver or kidney cancer. Sequences were derived from CD4+ or CD8+ T cells sorted from blood, sampled in a trial of the OX40 agonist ivuxolimab. This receptor has the CDR3 CAWDRAGTEAFF. The base sequence is TGTGCCTGGGACAGGGCGGGCACTGAAGCTTTCTTT.